A selection of T cell receptor beta chains follows, all from one sample in a study of blood T cell repertoires in COVID-19. Profiled with immunoSEQ multiplex PCR; TCRdb holds only in-frame clones, not every one. Of about 120,000 clones listed, roughly 89% are singletons. Material: peripheral blood. These receptors were obtained from a woman between 55 and 75 years old with COVID-19, enrolled during active disease. The CDR3 runs from the conserved cysteine through the conserved F or W. The D gene is left open where the match is weak.

17 | TRBJ2-2 | TRBV4-1 | - | CASSQEHRFTNTGELFF
16 | TRBJ1-3 | TRBV3-1/TRBV3-2 | - | CASSQDKSGRGNTIYF
15 | TRBJ1-5 | TRBV7-8 | - | CASSLNRVSNQPQHF
17 | TRBJ2-2 | TRBV6-2/TRBV6-3 | TRBD2 | CASSRGLAGGSTGELFF
15 | TRBJ2-1 | TRBV5-6 | - | CASSLTRTSYNEQFF
17 | TRBJ2-3 | TRBV4-3 | TRBD1 | CASSQGGQGDGTDTQYF
12 | TRBJ2-5 | TRBV12-3/TRBV12-4 | - | CASGQRGGTQYF
13 | TRBJ1-1 | TRBV11-3 | - | CASSLRERTEAFF
16 | TRBJ1-2 | TRBV15 | TRBD1 | CATSRGDRGHNYGYTF
14 | TRBJ2-2 | TRBV19 | - | CASSIDRGTGELFF
16 | TRBJ1-4 | TRBV3-1/TRBV3-2 | TRBD1 | CASSRVGRDRGIKLFF
15 | TRBJ2-3 | TRBV9 | - | CASSVGRGSTDTQYF
14 | TRBJ2-7 | TRBV30 | TRBD1 | CAWSTQGASYEQYF
13 | TRBJ1-2 | TRBV27 | TRBD1 | CASSLGTGYGYTF
16 | TRBJ2-3 | TRBV7-3 | - | CASSPGTSYNPDTQYF
14 | TRBJ1-1 | TRBV6-5 | - | CASRHRDSGIEAFF
15 | TRBJ1-1 | TRBV2 | TRBD1 | CASNDGDRGNTEAFF
14 | TRBJ2-5 | TRBV27 | TRBD1 | CASSRTGAGETQYF
13 | TRBJ1-1 | TRBV3-1/TRBV3-2 | - | CASSPSTGRGAFF
14 | TRBJ2-3 | TRBV5-1 | - | CASSWTSQTDTQYF
15 | TRBJ1-2 | TRBV27 | TRBD1 | CASSSSTGDNYGYTF
14 | TRBJ2-5 | TRBV5-6 | TRBD1 | CASSLRQGVETQYF
14 | TRBJ1-1 | TRBV9 | - | CASSVGRRNTEAFF
18 | TRBJ2-3 | TRBV4-1 | TRBD2 | CATSGGTSGGALTDTQYF
15 | TRBJ2-5 | TRBV20-1 | TRBD2 | CSASEGTSGGKTQYF
16 | TRBJ2-1 | TRBV27 | - | CASSLSRFPSYNEQFF
15 | TRBJ1-4 | TRBV18 | - | CASSPSTGYNEKLFF
15 | TRBJ2-4 | TRBV6-5 | TRBD2 | CASSRSLTSPNIQYF
14 | TRBJ1-1 | TRBV5-4 | TRBD1 | CASSSRQGNTEAFF
15 | TRBJ1-4 | TRBV5-1 | - | CASSDGSTANEKLFF
16 | TRBJ2-1 | TRBV11-3 | TRBD1 | CASSYRQGSDYNEQFF
12 | TRBJ2-7 | TRBV28 | - | CASSAPGVEQYF
12 | TRBJ1-2 | TRBV7-9 | - | CASSLSRFDYTF
15 | TRBJ2-3 | TRBV3-1/TRBV3-2 | TRBD2 | CASSQGLAGADTQYF
13 | TRBJ1-2 | TRBV11-2 | - | CASSSGVFYGYTF
13 | TRBJ1-5 | TRBV20-1 | - | CSASPLSNQPQHF
14 | TRBJ1-4 | TRBV7-2 | - | CASSLGGPNEKLFF
13 | TRBJ2-1 | TRBV3-1/TRBV3-2 | - | CASSQVGVNEQFF
16 | TRBJ2-5 | TRBV4-2 | - | CASSQEVSGAGETQYF
14 | TRBJ1-6 | TRBV9 | TRBD1 | CASSDRGYNSPLHF
18 | TRBJ1-4 | TRBV23-1 | - | CASSQSGLRPGGREKLFF
15 | TRBJ1-1 | TRBV27 | - | CASSLWGPNTAEAFF
15 | TRBJ2-1 | TRBV7-3 | TRBD1 | CASSQQGGRYNEQFF
15 | TRBJ2-4 | TRBV4-3 | TRBD1 | CASSQETGTKNIQYF
17 | TRBJ1-5 | TRBV19 | TRBD1 | CASSSWTGGLSNQPQHF
13 | TRBJ2-7 | TRBV5-1 | TRBD1 | CASSGTGSYEQYF